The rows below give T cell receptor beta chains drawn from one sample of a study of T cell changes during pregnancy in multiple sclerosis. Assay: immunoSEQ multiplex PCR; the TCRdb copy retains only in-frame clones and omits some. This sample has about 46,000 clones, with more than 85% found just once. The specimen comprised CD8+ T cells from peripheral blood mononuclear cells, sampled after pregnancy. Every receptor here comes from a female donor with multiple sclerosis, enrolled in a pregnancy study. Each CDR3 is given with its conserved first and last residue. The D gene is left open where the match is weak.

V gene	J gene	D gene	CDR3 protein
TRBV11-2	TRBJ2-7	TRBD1	CASSLEGDSNYEQYF
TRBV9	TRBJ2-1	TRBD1	CASSTEGAGYNEQFF
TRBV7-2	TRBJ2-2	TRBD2	CASSPRLAGGTGELFF
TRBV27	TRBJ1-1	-	CASSFRTVLSTEAFF
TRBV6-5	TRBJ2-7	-	CASSSTGSSYEQYF
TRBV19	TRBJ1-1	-	CASSISATEAFF
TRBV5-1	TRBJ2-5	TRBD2	CASSLSTSGSGKTQYF
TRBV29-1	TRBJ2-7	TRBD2	CSVEPGRAREQYF
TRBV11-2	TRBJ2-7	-	CASSLDLRGYEQYF
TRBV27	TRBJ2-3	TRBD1	CASSPLQGDTQYF
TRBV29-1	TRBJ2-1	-	CSVRRADEQFF
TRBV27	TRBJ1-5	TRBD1	CASSFTGADQPQHF
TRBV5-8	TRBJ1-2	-	CASNQGDYGYTF
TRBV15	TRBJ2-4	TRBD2	CATSRDFILAGYLAKNIQYF
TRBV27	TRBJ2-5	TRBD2	CASGWTSGRDEQYF
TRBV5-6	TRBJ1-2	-	CASSLWGGGLSRYTF
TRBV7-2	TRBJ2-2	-	CASSYTGELFF
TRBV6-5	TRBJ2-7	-	CASTTDSEQYF
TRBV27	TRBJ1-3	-	CASSLSNSWGNTIYF
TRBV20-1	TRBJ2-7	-	CSASTGYEQYF
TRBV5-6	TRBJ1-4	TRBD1	CASSWDSGGEKLFF
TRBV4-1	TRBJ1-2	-	CASSHEEGANYGYTF
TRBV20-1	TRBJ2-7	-	CSARQGSEQYF
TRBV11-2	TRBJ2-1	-	CASSPLWEPEQFF
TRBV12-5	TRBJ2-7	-	CASGLVPPRDTRRSYEQYF
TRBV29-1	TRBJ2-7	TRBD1	CSTIGQDAYEQYF
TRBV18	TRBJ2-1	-	CASSRDEQFF
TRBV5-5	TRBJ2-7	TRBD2	CASRGGLAGGPHLNFYEQYF
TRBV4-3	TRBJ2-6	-	CASSAGAGANVLTF
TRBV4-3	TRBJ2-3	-	CASSRLARTDTQYF
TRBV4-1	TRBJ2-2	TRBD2	CASSQDHGLAANTGELFF
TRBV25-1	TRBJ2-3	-	CASRGPTADTQYF
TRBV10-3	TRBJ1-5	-	CATGRGGSNQPQHF
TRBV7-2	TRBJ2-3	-	CASSLTSPDTQYF
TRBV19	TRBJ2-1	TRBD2	CASSIGASGGAYNEQFF
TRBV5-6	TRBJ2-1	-	CASSLSTAYNEQFF
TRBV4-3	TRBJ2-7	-	CASSQDSMASEQYF
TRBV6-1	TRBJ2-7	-	CASVTFDPGTYEQYF
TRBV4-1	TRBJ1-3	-	CASSQEGPPGYSGNTIYF
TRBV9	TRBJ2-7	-	CASSVAGAGNEQYF
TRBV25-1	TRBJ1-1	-	CASRQMNTEAFF
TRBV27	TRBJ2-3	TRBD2	CASNPGLAGVDTQYF
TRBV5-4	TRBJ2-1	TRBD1	CASRAFEGAFNEQFF
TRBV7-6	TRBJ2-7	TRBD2	CASQRETSSYEQYF
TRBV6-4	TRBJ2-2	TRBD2	CASSGTSGNTGELFF
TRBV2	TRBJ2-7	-	CASSDMTRNEQYF
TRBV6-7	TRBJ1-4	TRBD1	CASSLLIGDRGMGNEKLFF
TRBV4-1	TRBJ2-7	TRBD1	CASSQEGRGPYEQYF
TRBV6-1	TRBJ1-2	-	CASSRLGPRGYTF
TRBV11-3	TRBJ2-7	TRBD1	CASSLGQGWEQYF
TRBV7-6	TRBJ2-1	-	CASSLGDGGPYNEQFF